These T cell receptor beta chains were read from a single sample in a study of siplizumab effects on memory and regulatory T cells. This table comes from immunoSEQ multiplex PCR, and its TCRdb copy is limited to in-frame clones, with some not included. The sample lists approximately 46,000 clones, over 90% seen once, with 15% to 20% in the top ten. Material: CD8+ T cells sorted from blood. These receptors were collected from a human donor in good health. Both conserved end residues are trimmed from each CDR3. The D gene is left open where the match is weak.

v_call	cdr3_length	d_call	j_call	cdr3_aa
TRBV19	11	NA	TRBJ1-1	ASSIGENTEAF
TRBV5-1	13	NA	TRBJ2-1	ASSLTGPYYNEQF
TRBV7-9	13	NA	TRBJ1-1	ASIQTHQQNTEAF
TRBV11-2	12	NA	TRBJ2-2	ASSETHRAGELF
TRBV27	14	NA	TRBJ2-3	ASSLGSGLWTDTQY
TRBV7-2	13	NA	TRBJ1-4	ASSAFGWQNEKLF
TRBV19	14	NA	TRBJ2-5	ASSPRGTGYQETQY
TRBV27	10	NA	TRBJ2-7	ASSAGTYEQY
TRBV12-5	11	NA	TRBJ2-7	ASGFQGAHEQY
TRBV27	11	NA	TRBJ1-2	ASSLLGPNGYT
TRBV27	10	NA	TRBJ2-7	ASGPSSYEQY
TRBV27	15	NA	TRBJ2-1	ASSLYGGGSLGNEQF
TRBV19	13	NA	TRBJ2-7	ASSIDLEDSYEQY
TRBV25-1	13	TRBD1	TRBJ2-3	ASSEWGQGSDTQY
TRBV28	11	NA	TRBJ2-7	ASSLSGPYEQY
TRBV9	12	TRBD1	TRBJ2-3	ASDPQGSTDTQY
TRBV4-2	11	NA	TRBJ1-5	ASSQDEGGPQH
TRBV27	13	NA	TRBJ1-2	ASSFSRVGSYGYT
TRBV27	13	TRBD1	TRBJ2-7	ASSLTGQPSYEQY
TRBV11-2	14	NA	TRBJ2-7	ASRPNYPGLSYEQY
TRBV5-1	15	NA	TRBJ2-1	ASSWDPQGNTNNEQF
TRBV28	8	NA	TRBJ1-1	ASWGTEAF
TRBV7-9	12	TRBD1	TRBJ1-6	ASSLVRGYSPLH
TRBV11-1	14	TRBD2	TRBJ2-5	ASSPTSGTPQETQY
TRBV7-3	18	NA	TRBJ2-1	ASSSPQILGGPGGYNEQF
TRBV1	13	NA	TRBJ1-2	TSSQPGLLTYGYT
TRBV11-2	13	TRBD2	TRBJ2-1	ASSIGTSGYNEQF
TRBV27	14	TRBD2	TRBJ2-3	ASSLSAGGWADTQY
TRBV7-3	14	TRBD1	TRBJ2-3	ASSLGQEGPTDTQY
TRBV11-2	10	NA	TRBJ2-2	ASSFPLGELF
TRBV19	12	TRBD2	TRBJ2-1	ASSFIAGRDEQF
TRBV28	13	NA	TRBJ2-3	ASSLWGRSTDTQY
TRBV28	9	NA	TRBJ1-2	ASSLGGGYT
TRBV2	11	TRBD1	TRBJ1-2	ASSMGQRSGYT
TRBV2	15	TRBD2	TRBJ2-1	ARGTSGRAWVSDEQF
TRBV4-1	13	NA	TRBJ2-5	ASSQVTAGWETQY
TRBV27	13	TRBD2	TRBJ2-5	ASSSGTRVVETQY
TRBV11-3	15	NA	TRBJ2-7	ASSLVVGPPSTREQY
TRBV5-6	14	TRBD1	TRBJ2-7	ASSLDRGRASYEQY
TRBV27	14	NA	TRBJ2-7	ASSLLGQPSSYEQY
TRBV5-1	11	NA	TRBJ1-2	ASSLAISVGYT
TRBV11-2	9	NA	TRBJ2-7	ASSHGREQY